Here is one T cell receptor (beta chain) with its context. Its specificity is not known. Only in-frame clones appear in the TCRdb table, and some are missing; sequencing was by immunoSEQ multiplex PCR. Altogether 65,000 to 75,000 clones are present, more than 75% being singletons, with the ten largest covering 4.5% to 5%. The V segment lost 5 bases and the J segment 5 bases; nucleotides outside the gene matches: 13. Germline V gene lookup returns CDR1 LNHDA and CDR2 SQIVND (reference sequence). This CDR3 is 16 amino acids long. These data come from a study of T cell responses to AZD1222 COVID-19 vaccine. Study outcomes and limitations: Clonal diversity was possibly underestimated, and white British individuals and females predominated among donors.

The rearrangement links TRBV19 to TRBJ2-7; 9 nucleotides line up with TRBD1. Sequenced material: peripheral blood, taken 28 days after the second dose of the MenACWY control vaccine. The receptor was isolated from an adult who received the MenACWY meningococcal vaccine as a control. The CDR3 loop is CASSAQRDRVLDEQYF. The CDR3 DNA reads as TGTGCCAGTAGTGCCCAACGGGACAGGGTCCTTGACGAGCAGTACTTC.